One TCR beta chain is described in this entry. The read finishes 3 residues shy of the CDR3 end, and the germline J gene is used to complete it. Sequencing used immunoSEQ multiplex PCR; TCRdb keeps in-frame clones, though not all of them. This sample contains 31,000 or so clones. The sample is drawn from a study of T cells in women clearing cervical HPV infection. Across the whole study: Case blood drawn at lesion detection; control blood after infection cleared. Cases' blood sampling followed lesion detection by median about 21 weeks (90 to 200).

The CDR3 extends over 16 amino acids. Germline CDR1 is SNHLY and CDR2 is FYNNEI. Trimming removed 6 bases from V and 2 bases from J; junction bases left unmatched: 12. This rearrangement joins TRBV2 to TRBJ1-1, with 7 bases fitting TRBD1. This TCR was sampled from a woman between 18 and 75 years old with a cervical HPV16 infection that either progressed to CIN3+ or cleared (not recorded which). Sequenced: blood buffy coat. CDR3 loop: CASREIMTGINTEAFF. CDR3 DNA, as far as it was read: TGTGCCAGCAGGGAGATAATGACAGGGATAAACACTGAA. The whole variable domain, remainder taken from reference TRBV2 and TRBJ1-1, is EPEVTQTPSHQVTQMGQEVILRCVPISNHLYFYWYRQILGQKVEFLVSFYNNEISEKSEIFDDQFSVERPDGSNFTLKIRSTKLEDSAMYFCASREIMTGINTEAFFGQGTRLTVV.